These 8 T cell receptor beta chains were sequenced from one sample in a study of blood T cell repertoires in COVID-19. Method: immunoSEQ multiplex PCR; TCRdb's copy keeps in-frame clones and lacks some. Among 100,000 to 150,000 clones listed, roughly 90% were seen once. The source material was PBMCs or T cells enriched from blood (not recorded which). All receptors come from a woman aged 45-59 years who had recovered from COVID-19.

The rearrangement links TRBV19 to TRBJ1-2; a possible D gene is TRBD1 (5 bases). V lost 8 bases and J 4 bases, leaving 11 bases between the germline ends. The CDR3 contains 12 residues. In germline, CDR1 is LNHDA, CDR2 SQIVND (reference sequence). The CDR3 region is CASQGTRYGYTF. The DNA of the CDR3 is TGTGCCAGTCAGGGAACCCGCTATGGCTACACCTTC.

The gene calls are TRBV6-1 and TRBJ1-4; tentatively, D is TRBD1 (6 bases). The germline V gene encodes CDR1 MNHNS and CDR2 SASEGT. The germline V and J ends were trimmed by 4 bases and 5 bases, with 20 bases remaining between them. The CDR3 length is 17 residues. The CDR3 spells CASSGDRKAVLNEKLFF. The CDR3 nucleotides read TGTGCCAGCAGTGGAGACAGGAAGGCTGTATTGAATGAAAAACTGTTTTTT.

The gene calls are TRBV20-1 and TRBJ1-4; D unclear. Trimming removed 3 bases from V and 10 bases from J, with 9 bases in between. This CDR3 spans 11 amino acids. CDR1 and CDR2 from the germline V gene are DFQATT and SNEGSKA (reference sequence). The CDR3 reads CSASPEGKLFF. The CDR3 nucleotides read TGCAGTGCTAGTCCGGAGGGAAAACTGTTTTTT.

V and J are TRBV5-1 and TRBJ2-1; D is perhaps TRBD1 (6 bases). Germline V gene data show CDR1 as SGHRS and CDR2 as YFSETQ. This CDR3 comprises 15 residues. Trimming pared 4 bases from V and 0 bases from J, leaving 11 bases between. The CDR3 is CASSAGQFSYNEQFF. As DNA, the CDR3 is TGCGCCAGCAGCGCTGGACAGTTCTCCTACAATGAGCAGTTCTTC.

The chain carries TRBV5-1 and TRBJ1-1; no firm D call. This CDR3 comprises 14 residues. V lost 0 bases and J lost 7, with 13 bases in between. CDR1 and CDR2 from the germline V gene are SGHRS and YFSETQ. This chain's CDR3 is CASSLAALGYEAFF. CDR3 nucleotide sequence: TGCGCCAGCAGCTTGGCCGCACTGGGCTATGAAGCTTTCTTT.

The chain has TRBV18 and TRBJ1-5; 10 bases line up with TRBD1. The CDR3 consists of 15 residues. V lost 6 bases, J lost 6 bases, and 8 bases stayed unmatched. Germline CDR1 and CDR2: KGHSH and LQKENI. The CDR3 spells CASSPGTGESQPQHF. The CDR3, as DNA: TGTGCCAGCTCCCCCGGGACAGGGGAAAGTCAGCCCCAGCATTTT.

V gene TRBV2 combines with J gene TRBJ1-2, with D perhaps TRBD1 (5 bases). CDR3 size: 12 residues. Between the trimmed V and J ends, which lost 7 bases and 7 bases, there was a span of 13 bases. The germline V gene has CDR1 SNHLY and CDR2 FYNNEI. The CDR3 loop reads CASTGRGSGYTF. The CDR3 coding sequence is TGTGCCAGCACCGGTAGGGGTTCTGGCTACACCTTC.

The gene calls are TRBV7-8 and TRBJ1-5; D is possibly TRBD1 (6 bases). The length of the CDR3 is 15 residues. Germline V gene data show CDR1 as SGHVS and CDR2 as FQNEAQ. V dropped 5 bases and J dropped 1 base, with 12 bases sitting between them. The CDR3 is CASSPQGSSNQPQHF. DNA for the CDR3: TGTGCCAGCAGCCCACAGGGATCCAGCAATCAGCCCCAGCATTTT.